These T cell receptor beta chains were read from a single sample in a study of CD8 T cells in ankylosing spondylitis. Via MiXCR, TCRdb re-called the 5' RACE reads, giving one row per CDR3 protein. Here the sample spans about 64,000 distinct CDR3 sequences, roughly 6.1% being singletons. The sample consisted of synovial fluid, either unsorted or a sorted T cell fraction (not recorded which). The receptors derive from a male donor with ankylosing spondylitis. CDR3s leave out the opening cysteine and the closing phenylalanine or tryptophan. Expanded clones get a size class; other rows say once, few or many, or leave the size out.

clone size	CDR3 length	V gene	CDR3 protein
many	12	TRBV18	ASTTSGREETQY
many	14	TRBV20-1	SARDLAGAFNEKLF
few	13	TRBV5-1	ASSSLAGFTDTQY
-	13	TRBV27	ASSPRLGTTYEQY
few	13	TRBV5-1	ASSPAGDLNYGYT
many	14	TRBV5-5	ASSLGIGQGRYEQY
-	9	TRBV20-1	SDRSSDTQY
many	10	TRBV12-3/TRBV12-4	ASKTSNYGYT
-	13	TRBV3-1	ASSTPGTSRHEQF
-	14	TRBV19	ASSHEQGAIENIQY
once	15	TRBV5-1	ASSFTGPKSGANVLT
many	13	TRBV6-1	ASSEGIPGQTEQY
many	12	TRBV12-3/TRBV12-4	ASSSQGPPDTQY
many	12	TRBV5-1	ASSLGQGDQPQH
-	11	TRBV3-1	ASSQGPVETQY
-	11	TRBV20-1	SARADRITEAF
many	13	TRBV12-3/TRBV12-4	ASSPQGQGYNEQF